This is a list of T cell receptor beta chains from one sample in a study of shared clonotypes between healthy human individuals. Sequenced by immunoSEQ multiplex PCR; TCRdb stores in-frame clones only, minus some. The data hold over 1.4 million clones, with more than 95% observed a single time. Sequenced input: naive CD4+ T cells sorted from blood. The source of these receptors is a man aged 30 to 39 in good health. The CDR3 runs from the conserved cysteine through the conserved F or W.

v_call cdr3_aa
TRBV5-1 CASSSDMDPYGYTF
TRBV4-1 CASSQRVRGSYNEQFF
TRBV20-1 CSANLGQFQYF
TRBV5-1 CASSRRFEASYEQYF
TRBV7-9 CASSLAAEQFF
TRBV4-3 CASSQDHPTVGAGKLFF
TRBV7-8 CASSFGTSGSAYEQYF
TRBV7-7 CASSLELATGELFF
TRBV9 CASSDRGMTSEKLFF
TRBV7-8 CASSLRRAPGKLFF
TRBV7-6 CASSSARGGTQYF
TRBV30 CAWSKGHRDNEQFF
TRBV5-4 CASSFAAGSGELFF
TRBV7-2 CASSAGTGSNQPQHF
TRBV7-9 CASSDPGGGPYEQYF
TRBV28 CASSLASGRVSYEQYF
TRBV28 CASSREGPGVSSYEQYF
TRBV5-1 CASSPTGGDSYEQYF
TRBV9 CASATESGANVLTF
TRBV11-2 CASSPTGLAGREQFF
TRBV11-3 CASSAGGTHTDTQYF
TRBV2 CASSSQGENTEAFF
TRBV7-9 CASSSGSVPTDTQYF
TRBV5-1 CASSLVSGSSYEQYF
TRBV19 CASSKHTGGGTDTQYF
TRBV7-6 CASSLGPGLSYYEQYF
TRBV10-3 CAISGATGQPQHF
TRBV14 CASSQDQVGQKETQYF
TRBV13 CASSLGSLEQFF
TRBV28 CASLTLGQEGGYEQYF
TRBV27 CASSFSGVSSYEQYF
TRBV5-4 CASSPAPGQVATEAFF
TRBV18 CASAPYTGQQKTQYF
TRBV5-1 CASSLTMTSLGREQYF
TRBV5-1 CASSLEEGLAGADTQYF
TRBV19 CATRTGRREQFF
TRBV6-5 CASSFLDRSSYEQYF
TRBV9 CASSGHRGGSYNEQFF
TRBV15 CATSRNRGPYEQYF
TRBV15 CATSFPKQPGYEQYF
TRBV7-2 CASSLDWTDTQYF
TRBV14 CASSPTGGSYEQYF
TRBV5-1 CASSTQVRETQYF
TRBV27 CASSFKYGTSGSRNEQFF
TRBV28 CASSSGQGAGEQYF
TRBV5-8 CASSLARPYEQYF
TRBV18 CASSPLSIEGNQPQHF
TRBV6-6 CASSSSGRAFYEQYF
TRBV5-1 CASSFDTGNEQFF
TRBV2 CASRRGDSGLSGNTIYF
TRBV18 CASSPKGLPDYGYTF
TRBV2 CASRTGTGFDTQYF